The rows below give T cell receptor beta chains drawn from one sample of a study of blood T cell repertoires in COVID-19. Assay used: immunoSEQ multiplex PCR; TCRdb lists only in-frame clones, some missing. The profile shows about 25,000 clones, 85% to 95% of them singletons. The sample consisted of peripheral blood. These receptors were collected from a human donor with active COVID-19. The donor label of this sample is uncertain. CDR3s include the opening cysteine and the closing phenylalanine or tryptophan. The D gene is left open where the match is weak. The listing skips clone size in some rows; elsewhere it reads once, few, many or a size class.

TRBJ2-4	NA	NA	TRBV14	CASSLGHIQYF	TGTGCCAGCAGCCTTGGGCACATTCAGTACTTC
TRBJ1-6	NA	NA	TRBV11-2	CASSLSPGLSSYNSPLHF	TGTGCCAGCAGCTTATCTCCGGGACTGAGCTCCTATAATTCACCCCTCCACTTT
TRBJ2-7	NA	NA	TRBV19	CASSIVGGEVQYF	TGTGCCAGTAGTATAGTAGGGGGAGAAGTGCAGTACTTC
TRBJ2-5	NA	NA	TRBV28	CASISALRETQYF	TGTGCCAGCATCTCCGCCCTGCGAGAGACCCAGTACTTC
TRBJ2-7	TRBD2	NA	TRBV10-3	CATHVGYRTSGAYEQYF	TGTGCCACCCACGTGGGTTATAGGACTAGCGGTGCCTACGAGCAGTACTTC
TRBJ1-5	TRBD1	NA	TRBV28	CASKTGRFNQPQHF	TGTGCCAGCAAGACAGGGCGTTTCAATCAGCCCCAGCATTTT
TRBJ2-6	TRBD1	NA	TRBV13	CASSFAGGAPGANVLTF	TGTGCCAGCAGCTTCGCAGGGGGCGCCCCTGGGGCCAACGTCCTGACTTTC
TRBJ2-5	NA	NA	TRBV10-3	CAISESSGFETQYF	TGTGCCATCAGTGAGTCTAGCGGTTTTGAGACCCAGTACTTC
TRBJ2-4	TRBD1	NA	TRBV7-6	CASSWGRDRGQENIQYF	TGTGCCAGCAGCTGGGGCCGGGACAGGGGGCAGGAAAACATTCAGTACTTC
TRBJ2-7	NA	NA	TRBV18	CASSPRGDGGEQYF	TGTGCCAGCTCACCACGGGGGGACGGCGGCGAGCAGTACTTC
TRBJ2-7	TRBD1	NA	TRBV14	CASSQVRTGGGQQYF	TGTGCCAGCAGCCAAGTCCGGACAGGGGGGGGTCAGCAGTACTTC
TRBJ2-3	NA	NA	TRBV29-1	CSVEGPPSGTDTQYF	TGCAGCGTTGAAGGCCCGCCTAGCGGCACAGATACGCAGTATTTT
TRBJ1-1	TRBD1	NA	TRBV19	CASSKQGAPTEAFF	TGTGCCAGTAGTAAACAGGGGGCGCCCACTGAAGCTTTCTTT
TRBJ1-2	NA	once	TRBV27	CASSFRGSYGYTF	TGTGCCAGCAGTTTTAGAGGGAGCTATGGCTACACCTTC
TRBJ2-4	NA	NA	TRBV10-2	CASSEWGPIAKNIQYF	TGCGCCAGCAGTGAGTGGGGGCCAATAGCCAAAAACATTCAGTACTTC
TRBJ2-7	NA	NA	TRBV7-9	CASGLGLADYEQYF	TGTGCCAGCGGCTTAGGGCTAGCAGATTACGAGCAGTACTTC
TRBJ2-1	TRBD1	NA	TRBV7-9	CASIYRGDYNEQFF	TGTGCCAGCATCTACAGGGGGGATTACAATGAGCAGTTCTTC
TRBJ2-1	NA	NA	TRBV7-2	CASSLTGSTYNEQFF	TGTGCCAGCAGCTTAACAGGGAGTACCTACAATGAGCAGTTCTTC
TRBJ2-7	TRBD2	NA	TRBV6-1	CASSDWAGGSSYEQYF	TGTGCCAGCAGTGATTGGGCGGGAGGGTCCTCCTACGAGCAGTACTTC
TRBJ2-5	TRBD2	NA	TRBV6-5	CASSQSGTQETQYF	TGTGCCAGCAGTCAAAGCGGGACCCAAGAGACCCAGTACTTC
TRBJ2-3	TRBD2	once	TRBV7-3	CASSLTLKASGFINPSSTDTQYF	TGTGCCAGCAGCTTAACGCTGAAGGCTAGCGGGTTTATCAATCCCTCCAGCACAGATACGCAGTATTTT
TRBJ1-2	TRBD1	NA	TRBV3-1/TRBV3-2	CASSHLGQGGHGYTF	TGTGCCAGCAGCCACCTGGGACAGGGCGGCCATGGCTACACCTTC
TRBJ2-3	NA	NA	TRBV10-3	CAIRPDRDSTSRNTDTQYF	TGTGCCATCAGACCCGACCGGGACTCAACCTCTCGTAACACAGATACGCAGTATTTT
TRBJ1-2	NA	NA	TRBV6-6	CASSWEGWKGYTF	TGTGCCAGCAGCTGGGAGGGCTGGAAGGGCTACACCTTC
TRBJ2-1	TRBD2	once	TRBV10-3	CAISETGGNNEQFF	TGTGCCATCAGTGAGACGGGGGGTAACAATGAGCAGTTCTTC
TRBJ1-4	TRBD1	NA	TRBV7-2	CASSLWRQGEVYEKLFF	TGTGCCAGCAGCTTATGGAGGCAGGGGGAGGTCTATGAAAAACTGTTTTTT
TRBJ2-2	NA	NA	TRBV19	CASSIAGAGAGELFF	TGTGCCAGTAGTATAGCGGGGGCGGGAGCCGGGGAGCTGTTTTTT
TRBJ1-2	TRBD1	NA	TRBV6-6	CASSRMTGNNYGYTF	TGTGCCAGCAGCCGAATGACAGGGAACAACTATGGCTACACCTTC